At least ten counts were recorded for the clone carrying this T cell receptor beta chain. Its target is unknown. This specimen comes from a study of early T cells in non-severe SARS-CoV-2 infection. Whole-study findings and limits: VDJdb-based annotation leaned toward anti-spike CD8 responses and missed private and CD4 specificities.

This CDR3 has 13 residues. V was trimmed by 4 bases and J by 1 base, leaving 7 bases between them. Germline V gene lookup returns CDR1 SGHTA and CDR2 FQGNSA. One entry per CDR3 protein results from TCRdb running MiXCR on the 5' RACE reads. The sample contains tens of thousands of distinct CDR3 sequences, about 4.7% of which appear only once. The J gene is TRBJ2-5, the V gene TRBV7-2; D ambiguous. Sequencing was done on a sample of whole blood. This TCR derives from an adult who was a healthcare worker with PCR-confirmed SARS-CoV-2 infection or an uninfected control (not recorded which). CDR3 in amino acids: CASSWAAQETQYF. The DNA for the CDR3 is TGTGCCAGCAGCTGGGCTGCCCAAGAGACCCAGTACTTC. Supplemented by reference TRBV7-2 and TRBJ2-5, the full variable domain reads GAGVSQSPSNKVTEKGKDVELRCDPISGHTALYWYRQSLGQGLEFLIYFQGNSAPDKSGLPSDRFSAERTGGSVSTLTIQRTQQEDSAVYLCASSWAAQETQYFGPGTRLLVL.